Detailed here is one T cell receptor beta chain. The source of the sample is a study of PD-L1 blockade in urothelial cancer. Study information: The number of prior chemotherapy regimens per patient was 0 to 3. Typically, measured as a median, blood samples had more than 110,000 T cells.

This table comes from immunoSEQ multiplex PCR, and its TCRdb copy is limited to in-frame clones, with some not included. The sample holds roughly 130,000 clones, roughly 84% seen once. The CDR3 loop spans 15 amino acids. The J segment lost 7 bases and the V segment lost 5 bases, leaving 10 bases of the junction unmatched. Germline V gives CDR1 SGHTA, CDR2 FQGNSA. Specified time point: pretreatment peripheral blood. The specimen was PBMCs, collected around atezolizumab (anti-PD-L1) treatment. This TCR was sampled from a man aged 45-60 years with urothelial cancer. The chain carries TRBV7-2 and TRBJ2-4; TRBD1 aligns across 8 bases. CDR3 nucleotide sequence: TGTGCCAGCAGCCCACCGAGGACAGGGCCGAACATTCAGTACTTC. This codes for CASSPPRTGPNIQYF.